This T cell receptor (beta chain) was profiled in a study of patients and donors after allogeneic stem cell transplantation. CDR3 length: 14 residues. V was pared by 8 bases and J by 6 bases, with 19 bases between. Germline V gene data show CDR1 as LGHDT and CDR2 as YNNKEL (reference sequence). TCRdb re-derived calls from the RT-PCR reads in MiXCR, one entry per CDR3 protein. The profile shows about 230,000 distinct CDR3 sequences, around 14% of them singletons. The rearrangement uses TRBV3-1 and TRBJ1-2; D is unresolved. Specimen: blood, either unsorted or a sorted T cell fraction (not recorded which). This sequence originates from a human donor who was either an allogeneic HSCT recipient or a stem cell or donor lymphocyte infusion donor (not recorded which). It is not recorded whose cells these are; they may come from a transplant donor. The CDR3 coding sequence is TGTGCCAGCCTCGTACCCACGGGAATGGATGGCTACACCTTC. Translation gives CASLVPTGMDGYTF.